This T cell receptor (beta chain) came from a study of T cells after yellow fever vaccination. TCRdb analysed the 5' RACE reads with MiXCR anew, one entry per CDR3 protein. The profile shows under 400,000 distinct CDR3 sequences, about 9.9% of them singletons. The CDR3 loop spans 12 amino acids. Germline loops: CDR1 GTSNPN, CDR2 SVGIG (reference sequence). V shed 3 bases and J shed 3 bases, with 6 bases lying between them. The chain is built from TRBV30 and TRBJ2-1; D not resolved. Specimen: PBMCs, collected on the day of the first yellow fever vaccination. The TCR was taken from a man younger than 30 who received the YFV17D yellow fever vaccine. The chain's CDR3 is CAWSVGYNEQFF. The CDR3, as DNA: TGTGCCTGGAGCGTGGGCTACAATGAGCAGTTCTTC. Full variable domain (missing parts from reference TRBV30 and TRBJ2-1): SQTIHQWPATLVQPVGSPLSLECTVEGTSNPNLYWYRQAAGRGLQLLFYSVGIGQISSEVPQNLSASRPQDRQFILSSKKLLLSDSGFYLCAWSVGYNEQFFGPGTRLTVL.